This TCR beta chain was profiled in a study of metastatic and nonmetastatic thyroid tumors (TCRdb year 2020). Context from the whole study: The researchers compared repertoires between peripheral blood samples and tumor or nodule tissue samples from patients with malignant or benign thyroid disease.

The full study reports these points: In both blood and tumor samples, TCR beta diversity was reported to be significantly higher in malignant tumors than in benign nodules.

This clone was seen a few times. What this receptor recognizes is not known. At one of its ends the junction is not consistent with the germline gene, which may arise from a read error. None of the patients had been given any treatment before thyroid surgery. Using T-cell receptor beta sequencing, the researchers looked back retrospectively at clinical samples from patients, gathered between about 2011 and 2019. The library was made by PCR. Instrument used: Illumina HiSeq 4000. The TCR beta-chain CDR3 region of each patient was profiled by high-throughput sequencing. Per the source publication's procedure: Drawing on CDR3 differences between clinicopathological groups, the researchers built a classifier meant to tell apart patients with distant-metastatic papillary thyroid cancer. The Shannon index was used to assess repertoire diversity, and the Morisita-Horn index was used to assess tumor-blood repertoire similarity. In TCRdb, the public reads were trimmed at Q25 with fastp and aligned with MiXCR, with productive beta chains retained. The V and J calls were not made by the authors but by TCRdb's processing. The sample profile shows about 40,000 clones; about 16% of them were found once. Of the sample, approximately 3.8% falls within the top ten clones.

Sequences MDHEN (CDR1) and SYDVKM (CDR2) are obtained from the germline V gene. From the cysteine up to the phenylalanine, the CDR3 has a length of 14 residues. Left in the record is the CDR3 DNA by itself, 42 bases read in frame from the first base. This clonotype was obtained from a female donor with papillary thyroid cancer or a benign thyroid nodule (not recorded which). Some clones in this sample may be carry-over from other donors' samples. The rearrangement combines TRBV28 with TRBJ2-7, with the D gene not confidently named. Sequencing input: blood. The nucleotide sequence is TGTTCCAGCAGCGCAGGACGGATCTCCTACGAGCAGTACTTC. This gives the protein CSSSAGRISYEQYF. With all but the CDR3 taken from the reference TRBV28 and TRBJ2-7 genes, the full variable domain is: DVKVTQSSRYLVKRTGEKVFLECVQDMDHENMFWYRQDPGLGLRLIYFSYDVKMKEKGDIPEGYSVSREKKERFSLILESASTNQTSMYLCSSSAGRISYEQYFGPGTRLTVT.